Sequencing of this T cell receptor (beta chain) was carried out in a study of cytomegalovirus exposure and HLA in healthy donors. This PCR relied on a set of 60 Vbeta primers and 13 Jbeta primers. Clones were sequenced by immunoSEQ multiplex PCR, and TCRdb holds only the in-frame ones, with some missing. The sample holds 150,000 to 200,000 clones, around 83% seen once. The CDR3 extends over 15 amino acids. Germline V gene lookup returns CDR1 LNHDA and CDR2 SQIVND (reference sequence). With 6 bases removed from V and 0 bases from J, the gap between germline ends came to 14 bases. The sequence was collected from a male donor in good health and CMV-seropositive. The chain uses TRBV19 and TRBJ1-2; perhaps TRBD1 as D (5 bases). The sequencing sample was made of PBMCs. The CDR3 loop is CASSKIDSSNYGYTF. CDR3 nucleotides: TGTGCCAGTAGCAAAATTGACAGTTCTAACTATGGCTACACCTTC.